Here is one TCR beta chain with its context. Antigen: not known. The sample has other DNA sequences that encode this CDR3 too. Trimming shortened V by 3 bases and J by 3 bases, and 15 bases separated the two germline ends. CDR3 length: 15 residues. CDR1 and CDR2 from the germline V gene are LNHDA and SQIVND (reference sequence). This entry belongs to a study of cytomegalovirus exposure and HLA in healthy donors. Amplification used 60 Vbeta primers and 13 Jbeta primers. Here immunoSEQ multiplex PCR was the method, and the copy in TCRdb shows in-frame clones only, minus some. The sample has 150,000 to 200,000 clones; roughly 74% are singletons. Points from the study as a whole: Data from an earlier analysis indicated that most TCR beta V segments were productive either about 87% or about 30% of the time.

The sequencing input was PBMCs. The genes are TRBV19 and TRBJ2-7, with a weak D call TRBD1 (5 bases). The receptor was isolated from a man younger than 35 in good health and CMV-seropositive. In DNA, the CDR3 is TGTGCCAGTAGTATCCTAGGGCAGGGCAGCTACGAGCAGTACTTC. It is translated as CASSILGQGSYEQYF.